The 13 T cell receptor beta chains below were found in one sample sequenced in a study of fetal regulatory T cell absence and autoimmunity. Assay used: immunoSEQ multiplex PCR; TCRdb lists only in-frame clones, some missing. The profile shows 95,000 or so clones, roughly 78% of them singletons. The specimen sequenced was pancreas tissue. These receptors all come from a male donor with IPEX syndrome.

J is TRBJ1-6 and V is TRBV29-1; 8 bases line up with TRBD1. With V trimmed by 7 bases and J by 8 bases, 7 bases remained unmatched. The CDR3 is 13 residues long. Germline V gene sequence: CDR1 SQVTM, CDR2 ANQGSEA. The CDR3 loop is CSARTGGDSPLHF. The CDR3 DNA follows: TGCAGCGCTCGAACAGGGGGAGATTCACCCCTCCACTTT.

V gene TRBV7-9 combines with J gene TRBJ2-5; TRBD1 agrees at 9 bases. Germline assignment: CDR1 SEHNR and CDR2 FQNEAQ (reference sequence). The CDR3 contains 15 residues. The V and J ends lost 0 bases and 4 bases, in that order; junction bases with no gene match: 3. CDR3 in amino acids: CASSLAYRGRETQYF. CDR3 bases: TGTGCCAGCAGCTTAGCTTACAGGGGGCGAGAGACCCAGTACTTC.

The chain couples TRBV19 to TRBJ2-3; D not certain. This CDR3 has 12 amino acids. Germline V lookup: CDR1 LNHDA, CDR2 SQIVND (reference sequence). Trimming pared 4 bases from V and 3 bases from J, leaving 5 bases between. The DNA for the CDR3 is TGTGCCAGTAGTAATATAACAGATACGCAGTATTTT. As protein: CASSNITDTQYF.

This clone was seen a handful of times. V gene TRBV15 combines with J gene TRBJ2-7, with 7 bases identical to TRBD1. V lost 3 bases to trimming and J lost 2 bases; unmatched junction nucleotides: 7. CDR3 length equals 15 residues. Germline V gene sequence: CDR1 LNHNV, CDR2 YYDKDF (reference sequence). CDR3 DNA sequence: TGTGCCACCAGCAGGGACGGGACAGCTCCCTACGAGCAGTACTTC. As protein: CATSRDGTAPYEQYF.

V usage is TRBV5-1 and J usage is TRBJ2-7; D is possibly TRBD1 (5 bases). Trimming took off 7 bases at V and 3 bases at J, with 11 bases between the two ends. Germline CDR1 is SGHRS and CDR2 is YFSETQ. The CDR3 consists of 12 residues. The CDR3 loop is CASGITGYEQYF. As DNA, the CDR3 is TGCGCCAGCGGGATTACAGGCTACGAGCAGTACTTC.

The J gene is TRBJ2-6, the V gene TRBV29-1, with 10 bases matching TRBD1. The CDR3 length is 17 residues. With V trimmed by 8 bases and J by 1 base, 11 bases remained unmatched. In germline, CDR1 is SQVTM, CDR2 ANQGSEA. This CDR3 reads CSHETGTGDSGANVLTF. The CDR3 DNA follows: TGCAGCCATGAGACCGGGACAGGGGATTCTGGGGCCAACGTCCTGACTTTC.

The rearrangement links TRBV6-5 to TRBJ2-1, with D unresolved. Trimming stripped 3 bases from V and 5 bases from J, with 14 bases between. This CDR3 has 15 amino acids. CDR1 is MNHEY, CDR2 SVGAGI, per germline. This CDR3 reads CASSYSLLDNNEQFF. CDR3 DNA sequence: TGTGCCAGCAGTTATTCCCTCCTAGACAACAATGAGCAGTTCTTC.

The rearrangement links TRBV19 to TRBJ1-4; D is uncertain. This CDR3 spans 14 amino acids. V lost 4 bases and J 7 bases, leaving 13 bases between the germline ends. The V gene's germline CDR1 is LNHDA and CDR2 SQIVND (reference sequence). CDR3 loop: CASSRVQRGEKLFF. The CDR3 DNA is TGTGCCAGTAGTAGGGTACAGCGGGGTGAAAAACTGTTTTTT.

The chain carries TRBV7-2 and TRBJ2-7; D ambiguous. The CDR3 totals 12 residues. Germline loops: CDR1 SGHTA, CDR2 FQGNSA. Trimming shortened V by 5 bases and J by 2 bases, and 7 bases separated the two germline ends. CDR3 DNA sequence: TGTGCCAGCAGCCCCACGGCCTACGAGCAGTACTTC. It yields the protein CASSPTAYEQYF.

The chain carries TRBV6-1 and TRBJ2-7; 9 bases align to TRBD1. CDR1 is MNHNS, CDR2 SASEGT, per germline. The CDR3 is 13 amino acids. V lost 6 bases to trimming and J lost 7 bases; unmatched junction nucleotides: 7. The chain's CDR3 is CASRSTGGGEQYF. CDR3 nucleotide sequence: TGTGCCAGCAGGAGTACAGGGGGCGGGGAGCAGTACTTC.

The rearrangement joins TRBV7-9 to TRBJ2-3; a possible D gene is TRBD1 (6 bases). The CDR3 covers 15 residues. V was pared by 1 base and J by 4 bases, with 12 bases between. From germline, CDR1 is SEHNR and CDR2 FQNEAQ (reference sequence). For the CDR3, the DNA is TGTGCCAGCAGCTTAGTTAGAGAGGGGGCAGATACGCAGTATTTT. This gives the protein CASSLVREGADTQYF.

The table lists this clone with a few counts. The V call is TRBV30, the J call TRBJ2-7, with D unclear. CDR3 length: 15 amino acids. CDR1 GTSNPN and CDR2 SVGIG come from the germline V gene (reference sequence). The ends were cut back, 1 base at V and 0 bases at J, with 13 bases in the middle. The CDR3 is CAWSAGSDSSYEQYF. The CDR3 DNA reads TGTGCCTGGAGTGCAGGTTCGGATAGCTCCTACGAGCAGTACTTC.

This clone was seen a few times. The chain employs TRBV6-1 and TRBJ1-5; TRBD1 matches at 10 bases. V shed 6 bases and J 6 bases; nucleotides not matched to a gene: 14. Germline loops: CDR1 MNHNS, CDR2 SASEGT. The CDR3 runs 17 residues. CDR3 sequence (DNA): TGTGCCAGCAGCGAAACCGGGACAGGGGTTGTCGGTCAGCCCCAGCATTTT. It translates to CASSETGTGVVGQPQHF.